The TCR beta chain under discussion was sequenced for a study of CD8 T cells in ankylosing spondylitis. Study results and caveats: Ankylosing spondylitis blood appeared to carry a characteristic TCR beta motif of roughly eight highly homologous variants. It was reported that disease-linked clones were significantly enriched in matched ankylosing spondylitis synovial fluid. Disease-linked clones were found to be CD8+ and relatively rare in peripheral blood.

Libraries of TCR beta came from quantitative 5'-RACE with molecular barcodes. TCRdb recomputed calls from the 5' RACE reads with MiXCR, one row per CDR3 protein. The data contain roughly 48,000 distinct CDR3 sequences, 6% to 7.5% of them singletons. This CDR3 has 16 amino acids. V was cut by 5 bases and J by 4 bases, with 17 bases left in between. CDR1 MNHNS and CDR2 SASEGT come from the germline V gene. This clonotype was counted many times. Antigen unknown. The rearrangement links TRBV6-1 to TRBJ2-2, with TRBD1 as a possible D gene (6 bases). Material: blood, either unsorted or a sorted T cell fraction (not recorded which). This receptor was identified in a female donor with ankylosing spondylitis or in good health (not recorded which). The CDR3: CASSLTTGHITGELFF. CDR3 in DNA: TGTGCCAGCAGTCTTACAACGGGACACATCACCGGGGAGCTGTTTTTT.